One and the same sample provided the 20 T cell receptor beta chains below, sequenced in a study of response to subunit inactivated influenza vaccine. TCRdb reprocessed the RT-PCR reads with MiXCR, giving one entry per CDR3 protein. The table has about half a million distinct CDR3 sequences, approximately 11% seen once. The sequencing used PBMCs from blood, collected about 40 days after vaccination. The receptors here all came from a man in his fifties who received an inactivated influenza vaccine.

This clonotype was found a few times. V and J are TRBV4-3 and TRBJ2-1; a possible D gene is TRBD2 (5 bases). V gave up 0 bases and J gave up 8 bases, with 14 bases separating them. This CDR3 contains 15 residues. Germline assignment: CDR1 LGHNA and CDR2 YSLEER. The CDR3 DNA reads TGCGCCAGCAGCCAAGAAGGTGCGGGTACGTATGAGCAGTTCTTC. Residues: CASSQEGAGTYEQFF.

This clonotype was picked up a small number of times. The rearrangement links TRBV5-1 to TRBJ1-1; D not resolved. CDR1 and CDR2 (germline): SGHRS, YFSETQ. CDR3 length: 15 amino acids. Trimming left V 4 bases short and J 5 bases short, with 18 bases between. CDR3 DNA: TGCGCCAGCAGCCTTGCCCTGGGAGGTGGGACTGAAGCTTTCTTT. It translates to CASSLALGGGTEAFF.

This clonotype was detected only a few times. The V call is TRBV15, the J call TRBJ2-1, with D possibly TRBD1 on 5 matching bases. Trimming took 0 bases from V and 10 from J, leaving 13 bases between them. Germline loops: CDR1 LNHNV, CDR2 YYDKDF (reference sequence). The CDR3 length is 14 residues. DNA for the CDR3: TGTGCCACCAGCAGAGATCCCGGGTGGACAGAGCAGTTCTTC. The encoded protein is CATSRDPGWTEQFF.

The chain links TRBV7-8 to TRBJ2-7; 8 bases line up with TRBD2. The CDR3 is 16 amino acids. The germline V gene has CDR1 SGHVS and CDR2 FQNEAQ. The V and J ends lost 4 bases and 1 base, in that order; junction bases with no gene match: 9. CDR3 bases: TGTGCCAGCAGCTCAATTGGAAGCGGGAGATCCTACGAGCAGTACTTC. Its protein product is CASSSIGSGRSYEQYF.

This clonotype was counted many times. CDR3 amino acids: CASSLAQALYGTSGRKFF. In nucleotides, the CDR3 is TGTGCCAGCAGCTTAGCGCAGGCTTTGTACGGGACTAGCGGGAGGAAGTTCTTC. This chain joins TRBV7-8 and TRBJ2-1, with TRBD2 identical over 15 bases. This CDR3 has 18 amino acids. CDR1 SGHVS and CDR2 FQNEAQ come from the germline V gene. Trimming removed 0 bases from V and 14 bases from J; junction bases left unmatched: 14. Full variable domain (missing parts from reference TRBV7-8 and TRBJ2-1): GAGVSQSPRYKVAKRGQDVALRCDPISGHVSLFWYQQALGQGPEFLTYFQNEAQLDKSGLPSDRFFAERPEGSVSTLKIQRTQQEDSAVYLCASSLAQALYGTSGRKFFGPGTRLTVL.

Written as DNA, the CDR3 is TGTGCCAGCAGCCAAGAAGGAATCGCCTCGGGAGAAAAACTGTTTTTT. Translating it yields CASSQEGIASGEKLFF. The chain combines TRBV4-2 with TRBJ1-4; the D is unclear. CDR1 LGHNA and CDR2 YNFKEQ come from the germline V gene. The CDR3 is 16 amino acids. V lost 0 bases and J 8 bases, leaving 16 bases between the germline ends.

This clonotype showed up many times. The rearrangement joins TRBV20-1 to TRBJ2-7; 8 bases agree with TRBD1. V gave up 6 bases and J gave up 4 bases; unmatched junction bases: 11. The CDR3 loop spans 14 amino acids. CDR1 DFQATT and CDR2 SNEGSKA come from the germline V gene (reference sequence). As DNA, the CDR3 is TGCAGTGCCGAAGGATTCGACAGGGGATACGAGCAGTACTTC. It codes for CSAEGFDRGYEQYF.

This clonotype was detected many times. The CDR3 sequence: CSVRGGRRNTEAFF. As DNA, the CDR3 is TGCAGCGTGCGTGGGGGACGAAGGAACACTGAAGCTTTCTTT. This rearrangement joins TRBV29-1 to TRBJ1-1, with TRBD1 as a possible D gene (5 bases). The CDR3 is made up of 14 amino acids. V was cut by 6 bases and J by 1 base, with 15 bases left in between. The germline gives CDR1 SQVTM, CDR2 ANQGSEA.

This clonotype was found a few times. This chain connects TRBV11-2 to TRBJ2-3; 8 bases line up with TRBD2. Germline CDR1 and CDR2: SGHAT and FQNNGV. The junction had 7 bases not matched to a gene; V was cut back by 1 base and J by 7 bases. This CDR3 contains 15 residues. The CDR3 is CASSLGRGGPHTQYF. The CDR3 nucleotides are TGTGCCAGCAGCTTAGGTCGCGGGGGGCCACATACGCAGTATTTT.

This clonotype was seen repeatedly, ten times or more. The V and J genes are TRBV12-3 or TRBV12-4 and TRBJ1-6; the D gene is possibly TRBD1 (6 bases). Trimming pared 7 bases from V and 11 bases from J, leaving 15 bases between. This CDR3 region has 13 residues. The CDR3 coding sequence is TGTGCCAGCACGGGGGGGGGCCGCGCACCCCTCCACTTT. Residues: CASTGGGRAPLHF.

This clonotype was detected many times. The genes are TRBV7-9 and TRBJ2-3; the D is unclear. This CDR3 is built from 14 residues. V was trimmed by 4 bases and J by 0 bases, leaving 8 bases between them. The germline V gene encodes CDR1 SEHNR and CDR2 FQNEAQ (reference sequence). CDR3: CASSSWTSTDTQYF. The DNA of the CDR3 is TGTGCCAGCAGCTCCTGGACCAGCACAGATACGCAGTATTTT.

Only a few counts were recorded for this clonotype. The chain recombines TRBV29-1 with TRBJ2-1, with TRBD2 matching 10 bases. Trimming cost V 5 bases and J 8 bases; bases outside gene matches: 9. This CDR3 has 14 amino acids. CDR1 SQVTM and CDR2 ANQGSEA come from the germline V gene. DNA of the CDR3: TGCAGCGTTAACGAGCGGGGGGGCTTTGATGAGCAGTTCTTC. It codes for CSVNERGGFDEQFF.

This chain links TRBV12-3 or TRBV12-4 with TRBJ2-4, with D uncertain. The CDR3 runs 13 residues. The V end lost 5 bases, the J end lost 3 bases, and 8 bases lay between the germline ends. The CDR3 nucleotides read TGTGCCAGCAGTAAATCATTCAAAAACATTCAGTACTTC. Protein product: CASSKSFKNIQYF.

This clonotype was counted many times. This chain connects TRBV11-2 to TRBJ2-7; 8 positions agree with TRBD1. J lost 4 bases, V lost 6 bases, and 8 bases had no gene match. This CDR3 contains 14 residues. Germline-derived CDR1 and CDR2 are SGHAT and FQNNGV. In DNA, the CDR3 is TGTGCCAGCAGTGTTTTGGACAGGGATTACGAGCAGTACTTC. Protein sequence: CASSVLDRDYEQYF.

Remarks on this clonotype: A much more abundant neighbour one base away suggests this may be a read error. The genes are TRBV13 and TRBJ2-7; 9 bases match TRBD2. The CDR3 runs 15 residues. V was pared by 2 bases and J by 1 base, with 3 bases of the junction left unmatched. The V gene's germline CDR1 is PRHDT and CDR2 FYEKMQ (reference sequence). The CDR3: CASSLTTSGSYEQYF. The CDR3 coding sequence is TGTGCCAGCAGCTTAACGACTAGCGGTTCCTACGAGCAGTACTTC.

The J gene is TRBJ1-1, the V gene TRBV4-3, with unresolved D. V was cut by 1 base and J by 1 base, with 7 bases left in between. The CDR3 is 14 residues long. CDR1 LGHNA and CDR2 YSLEER come from the germline V gene. The CDR3 DNA reads as TGCGCCAGCAGCCAAGGATTAGGGAACACTGAAGCTTTCTTT. This translates into CASSQGLGNTEAFF.

This clonotype has more than one count but fewer than ten. The chain links TRBV6-1 to TRBJ1-6; D unclear. The CDR3 is made up of 15 amino acids. Germline lookup yields CDR1 MNHNS and CDR2 SASEGT. V was pared by 6 bases and J by 8 bases, with 17 bases between. CDR3 region: CASSQSQSWDSPLHF. CDR3 DNA: TGTGCCAGCAGCCAGAGCCAAAGTTGGGATTCACCCCTCCACTTT.

V usage is TRBV7-9 and J usage is TRBJ2-5; the D gene is possibly TRBD1 (5 bases). Trimming removed 1 base at V and 6 bases at J, with 15 bases between. Germline CDR1 is SEHNR and CDR2 is FQNEAQ (reference sequence). The CDR3 covers 15 residues. The CDR3 DNA follows: TGTGCCAGCAGCTTAGAGCCCAGGGCCCCCCAGACCCAGTACTTC. Protein product: CASSLEPRAPQTQYF.

The J gene is TRBJ2-3, the V gene TRBV7-9; D perhaps matches TRBD2 (5 bases). V was cut by 8 bases and J by 4 bases, with 7 bases left in between. The CDR3 spans 11 residues. Germline CDR1 is SEHNR and CDR2 is FQNEAQ (reference sequence). CDR3 nucleotides: TGTGCCAGCGCGAGGGCAGATACGCAGTATTTT. This gives the protein CASARADTQYF.

The CDR3 region is CASSKCSDRYTDTQYF. Here the CDR3 DNA reads TGTGCCAGCAGCAAATGTTCGGACAGATACACAGATACGCAGTATTTT. V and J are TRBV21-1 and TRBJ2-3; the DNA was not used to check the table's D call, TRBD1. TRBV21-1 is a listed pseudogene. The CDR3 extends over 16 amino acids.